These 8 T cell receptor beta chains came from one sample sequenced in a study of T-cell reconstitution after alpha-beta-depleted transplantation in children. TCRbeta library preparation incorporated unique molecular identifiers. TCRdb called the PCR reads again in MiXCR, with one record for every CDR3 protein. The repertoire consists of 55,000 to 85,000 distinct CDR3 sequences, with 11% occurring once and the leading ten covering around 13%. The specimen was PBMCs, collected before TCRalphabeta/CD19-depleted stem cell transplant. These receptor sequences come from a boy aged 5-17 years with acute myeloid leukemia, due to receive a stem cell transplant.

This clonotype was seen at least ten times. The chain has TRBV20-1 and TRBJ2-7, with 7 bases that match TRBD2. The CDR3 has 14 amino acids. The ends lost 2 bases at V and 6 bases at J; junction bases unmatched: 10. Germline-derived CDR1 and CDR2 are DFQATT and SNEGSKA (reference sequence). CDR3 DNA: TGCAGTGCTAGATTGGCGGGAGTCCGGCTCGAGCAGTACTTC. Its protein is CSARLAGVRLEQYF.

This clonotype has ten or more counts. The DNA for the CDR3 is TGTGCCAGGGGGACTAGCGGGAACACCTACAATGAGCAGTTCTTC. Translation gives CARGTSGNTYNEQFF. The V gene is TRBV2, the J gene TRBJ2-1; 13 positions match TRBD2. This CDR3 comprises 15 residues. Losses at the gene ends were 9 bases for V and 2 bases for J; bases not matched to a gene: 4. Germline CDR1 reads SNHLY; CDR2 reads FYNNEI.

The table lists this clonotype with many counts. The J gene is TRBJ2-1, the V gene TRBV7-9, with TRBD2 identical over 9 bases. CDR1 and CDR2 (germline): SEHNR, FQNEAQ (reference sequence). V was clipped by 5 bases and J by 5 bases; unmatched bases: 7. The CDR3 sequence is 15 residues long. The CDR3 region has the DNA TGTGCCAGCAGCACCCGACTAGCGGCAGACAATGAGCAGTTCTTC. Translating it yields CASSTRLAADNEQFF.

Remarks on this clonotype: A read error may be the cause here, since a much bigger clone is one base away. CDR3 coding DNA: TGCAGTGCTCAACAGGTCTTCAATGAGCAGTTCTTC. This sequence encodes CSAQQVFNEQFF. The V gene is TRBV20-1, the J gene TRBJ2-1; a possible D gene is TRBD1 (5 bases). Germline V gives CDR1 DFQATT, CDR2 SNEGSKA (reference sequence). The CDR3 is 12 amino acids. Trimming shortened V by 5 bases and J by 6 bases, and 11 bases separated the two germline ends.

This clonotype has ten or more counts. A read error may produce the germline difference seen at one junction end. J is TRBJ1-1 and V is TRBV29-1; no firm D call. Germline CDR1 is SQVTM and CDR2 is ANQGSEA. The CDR3 covers 13 residues. The CDR3 DNA is TGCAGCGCTGAATCCGGCCTGAACACTGAAGCTTTCTTT. It codes for CSAESGLNTEAFF.

This clonotype was detected ten times or more. The genes are TRBV12-5 and TRBJ1-5; D is unclear. The ends were cut back, 2 bases at V and 6 bases at J, with 2 bases in the middle. The germline V gene encodes CDR1 LGHNT and CDR2 FRNRAP. The CDR3 extends over 11 amino acids. Here the CDR3 DNA reads TGTGCTAGTGGTTTGAGTCAGCCCCAGCATTTT. Its protein is CASGLSQPQHF.

As to this clonotype: This could be a read error, since a much larger clone is one nucleotide away. The J gene is TRBJ2-5, the V gene TRBV7-7, with 8 bases matching TRBD2. CDR1 is SSHAT, CDR2 FNYEAQ, per germline (reference sequence). This CDR3 is 14 amino acids long. The chain's CDR3 is CASSLGLVGETQYF. CDR3 nucleotides: TGTGCTAGCAGCTTGGGACTAGTGGGAGAGACCCAGTACTTC.

This clonotype was picked up many times. V gene TRBV7-8 combines with J gene TRBJ2-6; 11 bases agree with TRBD2. Germline V CDR1 and CDR2: SGHVS, FQNEAQ. V shed 0 bases, J shed 0 bases, and the junction held 10 bases outside the gene matches. This CDR3 region has 21 residues. The CDR3 region is CASSLAIGGLAGFSGANVLTF. The CDR3 DNA reads TGTGCCAGCAGCTTAGCTATAGGAGGACTAGCGGGTTTCTCTGGGGCCAACGTCCTGACTTTC.